The T cell receptor (beta chain) under discussion was sequenced for a study of cytomegalovirus exposure and HLA in healthy donors. Germline-derived CDR1 and CDR2 are SGHRS and YFSETQ. V was clipped by 0 bases and J by 0 bases, with 7 bases between them. The CDR3 is made up of 16 amino acids. Vbeta (60) and Jbeta (13) primers were used in the PCR. Here immunoSEQ multiplex PCR was the method, and the copy in TCRdb shows in-frame clones only, minus some. The sample holds tens of thousands of clones; around 77% are singletons and the top ten take approximately 3.7%. The rearrangement joins TRBV5-1 to TRBJ2-6; D is undetermined. This TCR came from a man aged 25-45 years in good health and CMV-seronegative. Sequences were obtained from PBMCs. The CDR3 spells CASSLARDSGANVLTF. CDR3 DNA sequence: TGCGCCAGCAGCTTGGCGAGAGACTCTGGGGCCAACGTCCTGACTTTC.